This TCR beta chain was found in a study of T cell repertoires in cytomegalovirus infection. Study-wide background: Both recently identified HLA-C-restricted and well-studied HLA-B-restricted CMV epitopes were used in the study. Based on public TCR beta signatures, there were indications of CMV infection and of a matching HLA type.

Findings of the study overall: Cumulative public TCR beta family frequency identified CMV carriers with the relevant HLA.

From the reads, TCRdb called clonotypes with MiXCR, one entry per CDR3 protein. There are about 110,000 distinct CDR3 sequences in the sample; less than 30% occur only once, and approximately 78% lies in the top ten. A remark on this clonotype: Its antigen is unidentified.

The TCR was taken from a human donor in good health (CMV status not recorded). Some clones in this sample may be carry-over from other donors' samples. The starting material was CD8+ T cells from cultured PBMCs, obtained from culture after CMV antigen stimulation.

The DNA for the CDR3 is TGTGCCAGCTATGGCGGGGGGGCCTACAATGAGCAGTTCTTC. It specifies CASYGGGAYNEQFF. The chain has TRBV27 and TRBJ2-1; 9 bases match TRBD2. V gave up 8 bases and J gave up 2 bases; unmatched junction bases: 4. The CDR3 contains 14 residues. Per germline, CDR1 MNHEY and CDR2 SMNVEV (reference sequence).